The clone carrying this T cell receptor beta chain was seen a handful of times. Its antigen remains unidentified. These data are taken from a study of molecular identifiers for immune sequencing clone quantification. Whole-study context: Four of five RNA aliquots from roughly 21,000 or 96,000 naive CD8 T cells were sequenced.

Making the bulk TCR libraries relied on previously described methods and listed TCR primers. MiXCR, run by TCRdb on the PCR reads, gives a single entry per CDR3 protein. The table records some 97,000 distinct CDR3 sequences, roughly a quarter of them present only once. Study results and limitations: The share of molecules held by clones above 20 RNA copies was over 99% in effector cells and under 1% in naive cells.

Preparation of naive CD8 libraries involved about 18,000 to 1,000,000 sorted cells and 10%, 30% or 50% RNA. The sequencing sample was made of naive CD8+ T cells from blood, with Jurkat cell RNA spiked in. Subset described: FACS-sorted CD8+CD4-CCR7+CD45RA+ naive T cells. This sequence originates from a human donor in good health. Some libraries in this study had Jurkat cell RNA spiked in.

CDR3: CASSLGRGPNTGELFF. The CDR3 region has the DNA TGTGCCAGCTCCCTTGGGAGGGGGCCGAACACCGGGGAGCTGTTTTTT. J is TRBJ2-2 and V is TRBV9; D may match TRBD1 or TRBD2 (7 bases each). The V gene lost 7 bases and the J gene lost 0 bases, with 16 bases spanning the gap. Per the germline V gene, CDR1 is SGDLS and CDR2 is YYNGEE. The CDR3 is 16 amino acids.